Shown below are 15 T cell receptor beta chains from a single sample sequenced in a study of blood T cell repertoires in COVID-19. Sequenced by immunoSEQ multiplex PCR; TCRdb stores in-frame clones only, minus some. The profile shows 150,000 to 200,000 clones, approximately 89% of them singletons. Sequencing used peripheral blood. All receptors derive from a woman aged 55-69 years with acute or convalescent COVID-19.

The genes are TRBV29-1 and TRBJ1-2; unclear D gene. This CDR3 comprises 12 residues. V lost 3 bases to trimming and J lost 2 bases, with 7 bases between them. The V gene's germline CDR1 is SQVTM and CDR2 ANQGSEA. The CDR3 sequence: CSVEAANYGYTF. The CDR3 DNA is TGCAGCGTTGAGGCGGCCAACTATGGCTACACCTTC.

This clone has just one count. This rearrangement joins TRBV29-1 to TRBJ1-5, with D tentatively TRBD1 (6 bases). V lost 7 bases and J 3 bases, leaving 10 bases between the germline ends. Germline CDR1 and CDR2: SQVTM and ANQGSEA. This CDR3 has 12 amino acids. CDR3 DNA: TGCAGCGCCCGGGACAACAATCAGCCCCAGCATTTT. This translates into CSARDNNQPQHF. Drawing the rest from reference TRBV29-1 and TRBJ1-5, the complete variable domain is SAVISQKPSRDICQRGTSLTIQCQVDSQVTMMFWYRQQPGQSLTLIATANQGSEATYESGFVIDKFPISRPNLTFSTLTVSNMSPEDSSIYLCSARDNNQPQHFGDGTRLSIL.

The chain is built from TRBV5-4 and TRBJ1-2; 7 bases line up with TRBD1. With V trimmed by 4 bases and J by 4 bases, 4 bases remained unmatched. The CDR3 has 13 residues. Germline CDR1 SGHNT, CDR2 YYREEE (reference sequence). This chain's CDR3 is CASSRDSIYGYTF. The DNA of the CDR3 is TGTGCCAGCAGCCGGGACAGCATCTATGGCTACACCTTC.

The genes are TRBV19 and TRBJ2-2; no firm D call. The germline gives CDR1 LNHDA, CDR2 SQIVND (reference sequence). The V end lost 7 bases, the J end lost 0 bases, and 9 bases lay between the germline ends. The CDR3 length is 14 residues. DNA of the CDR3: TGTGCCAGTAAGTCCAGATCGAACACCGGGGAGCTGTTTTTT. Its translation is CASKSRSNTGELFF.

The CDR3 reads CATSGGFRRPDTQYF. The CDR3 DNA sequence: TGTGCCACCAGCGGCGGGTTCAGGAGACCAGATACGCAGTATTTT. The rearrangement uses TRBV15 and TRBJ2-3, with D maybe TRBD2 (5 bases). The germline V gene encodes CDR1 LNHNV and CDR2 YYDKDF (reference sequence). This CDR3 region has 15 residues. Trimming took off 5 bases at V and 4 bases at J, with 16 bases between the two ends.

The genes are TRBV18 and TRBJ2-1; TRBD1 might be the D (5 bases). Trimming pared 3 bases from V and 8 bases from J, leaving 11 bases between. This CDR3 comprises 13 residues. CDR1 and CDR2 (germline): KGHSH, LQKENI. The CDR3 loop reads CASSPFRVDEQFF. The CDR3 DNA sequence: TGTGCCAGCTCACCTTTCAGGGTTGATGAGCAGTTCTTC.

The chain combines TRBV19 with TRBJ1-4, with 9 bases identical to TRBD1. Germline V gives CDR1 LNHDA, CDR2 SQIVND (reference sequence). Germline trimming cut 3 bases from V and 7 bases from J; bases unmatched to any gene: 3. The length of the CDR3 is 14 residues. CDR3 residues: CASSMGQGFEKLFF. The CDR3 DNA reads as TGTGCCAGTAGTATGGGACAGGGATTTGAAAAACTGTTTTTT.

The chain is built from TRBV3-1 (or the pseudogene TRBV3-2) and TRBJ1-1; no definite D call. Per the germline V gene, CDR1 is LGHDT and CDR2 is YNNKEL (reference sequence). Deletions cut 2 bases from V and 0 bases from J, with 4 bases between. The CDR3 totals 13 residues. The CDR3 spells CASSQPLNTEAFF. The DNA for the CDR3 is TGTGCCAGCAGCCAACCCTTGAACACTGAAGCTTTCTTT.

J is TRBJ1-6 and V is TRBV28, with D perhaps matching TRBD1 (5 bases). Per the germline V gene, CDR1 is MDHEN and CDR2 is SYDVKM. The CDR3 consists of 17 residues. Trimming cost V 2 bases and J 9 bases, with 20 bases left between them. The CDR3 DNA reads as TGTGCCAGCAGTTTACAATTAGCAGGGCTCGGTGGTTCACCCCTCCACTTT. This codes for CASSLQLAGLGGSPLHF. The entire variable domain, with the rest obtained from reference TRBV28 and TRBJ1-6, is as follows: DVKVTQSSRYLVKRTGEKVFLECVQDMDHENMFWYRQDPGLGLRLIYFSYDVKMKEKGDIPEGYSVSREKKERFSLILESASTNQTSMYLCASSLQLAGLGGSPLHFGNGTRLTVT.

The chain couples TRBV2 to TRBJ2-5, with D unclear. CDR3 length: 14 residues. CDR1 and CDR2 (germline): SNHLY, FYNNEI. Trimming removed 8 bases from V and 4 bases from J, with 17 bases in between. The CDR3 loop is CASEPSPGGETQYF. The CDR3 DNA reads TGTGCCAGCGAGCCTTCTCCAGGTGGAGAGACCCAGTACTTC.

The chain couples TRBV5-1 to TRBJ1-3; D may be TRBD1 (5 bases). V lost 4 bases to trimming and J lost 0 bases, with 11 bases between them. Germline CDR1 is SGHRS and CDR2 is YFSETQ. The CDR3 consists of 15 residues. The CDR3 loop is CASSRDSSSGNTIYF. The CDR3 DNA reads TGCGCCAGCAGCCGGGACTCTTCCTCTGGAAACACCATATATTTT. Supplemented by reference TRBV5-1 and TRBJ1-3, the full variable domain reads KAGVTQTPRYLIKTRGQQVTLSCSPISGHRSVSWYQQTPGQGLQFLFEYFSETQRNKGNFPGRFSGRQFSNSRSEMNVSTLELGDSALYLCASSRDSSSGNTIYFGEGSWLTVV.

This rearrangement joins TRBV7-3 to TRBJ2-2; no reliable D call. CDR1 and CDR2 from the germline V gene are SGHTA and FQGTGA. The CDR3 is 13 amino acids. V was pared by 6 bases and J by 11 bases, with 16 bases between. This chain's CDR3 is CASRALALSELFF. Written as DNA, the CDR3 is TGTGCCAGCAGGGCCCTTGCTTTATCCGAGCTGTTTTTT. Using reference TRBV7-3 and TRBJ2-2 for the parts outside the CDR3, the full variable domain is GAGVSQTPSNKVTEKGKYVELRCDPISGHTALYWYRQSLGQGPEFLIYFQGTGAADDSGLPNDRFFAVRPEGSVSTLKIQRTERGDSAVYLCASRALALSELFFGEGSRLTVL.

The rearrangement joins TRBV30 to TRBJ1-4, with D unresolved. This CDR3 spans 13 amino acids. Between the trimmed V and J ends, which lost 5 bases and 7 bases, there was a span of 14 bases. Per the germline V gene, CDR1 is GTSNPN and CDR2 is SVGIG (reference sequence). CDR3 protein: CAWGGGRGEKLFF. Here the CDR3 DNA reads TGTGCCTGGGGAGGAGGGCGGGGTGAAAAACTGTTTTTT.

The chain joins TRBV6-1 to TRBJ1-2; unclear D gene. Trimming cost V 2 bases and J 3 bases, with 7 bases left between them. This CDR3 region has 13 residues. Germline lookup yields CDR1 MNHNS and CDR2 SASEGT. Here the CDR3 DNA reads TGTGCCAGCAGTGAACACCAGGACTATGGCTACACCTTC. This encodes CASSEHQDYGYTF.

CDR3 in amino acids: CATQGGAETQYF. In DNA form, the CDR3 reads TGTGCCACCCAAGGGGGCGCGGAGACCCAGTACTTC. This rearrangement joins TRBV2 to TRBJ2-5, with TRBD1 matching 7 bases. The germline gives CDR1 SNHLY, CDR2 FYNNEI. Trimming removed 10 bases from V and 5 bases from J; junction bases left unmatched: 7. CDR3 length: 12 amino acids.